This T cell receptor beta chain was identified in a study of cytomegalovirus exposure and HLA in healthy donors. Study context: Earlier results showed 117 million unique TCR beta sequences derived from some 190 million T cells. Findings and caveats of the study: In an earlier analysis, productive rearrangement rates for most beta V segments clustered near 90% or 30%.

There were likely unrecorded immune exposures, though donors were nominally healthy when sampled. Concerning this clone itself: Its specificity is not known.

60 Vbeta and 13 Jbeta primers were used in PCR. The assay was immunoSEQ multiplex PCR, and TCRdb's table has in-frame clones only and misses some. The repertoire holds 100,000 or so clones, more than 60% seen once, with over 7% in the top ten. There are 12 residues in the CDR3. Trimming took 3 bases from V and 9 from J, leaving 11 bases between them. Germline V CDR1 and CDR2: KGHSH, LQKENI. The sequencing sample was made of PBMCs. The receptor was derived from a woman between 35 and 50 years old in good health and CMV-seropositive. The J gene is TRBJ1-1, the V gene TRBV18; D not certain. This chain's CDR3 is CASSPEREKAFF. In nucleotides, the CDR3 is TGTGCCAGCTCACCGGAGAGGGAGAAAGCTTTCTTT.